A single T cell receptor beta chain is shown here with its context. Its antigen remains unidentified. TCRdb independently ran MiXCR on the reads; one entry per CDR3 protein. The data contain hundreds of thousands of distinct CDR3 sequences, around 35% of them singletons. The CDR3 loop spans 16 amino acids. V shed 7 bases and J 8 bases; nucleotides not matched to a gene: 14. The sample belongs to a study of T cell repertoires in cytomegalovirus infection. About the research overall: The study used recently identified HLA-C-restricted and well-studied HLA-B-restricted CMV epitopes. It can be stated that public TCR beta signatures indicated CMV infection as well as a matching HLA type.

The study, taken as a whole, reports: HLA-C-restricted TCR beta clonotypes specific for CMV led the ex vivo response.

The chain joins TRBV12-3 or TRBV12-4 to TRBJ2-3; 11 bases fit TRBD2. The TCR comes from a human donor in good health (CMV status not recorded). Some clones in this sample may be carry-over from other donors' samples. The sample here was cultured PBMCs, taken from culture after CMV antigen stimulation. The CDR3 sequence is CASKNTGTSGIGTQYF. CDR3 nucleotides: TGTGCCAGCAAGAATACCGGGACTAGCGGTATAGGTACGCAGTATTTT.